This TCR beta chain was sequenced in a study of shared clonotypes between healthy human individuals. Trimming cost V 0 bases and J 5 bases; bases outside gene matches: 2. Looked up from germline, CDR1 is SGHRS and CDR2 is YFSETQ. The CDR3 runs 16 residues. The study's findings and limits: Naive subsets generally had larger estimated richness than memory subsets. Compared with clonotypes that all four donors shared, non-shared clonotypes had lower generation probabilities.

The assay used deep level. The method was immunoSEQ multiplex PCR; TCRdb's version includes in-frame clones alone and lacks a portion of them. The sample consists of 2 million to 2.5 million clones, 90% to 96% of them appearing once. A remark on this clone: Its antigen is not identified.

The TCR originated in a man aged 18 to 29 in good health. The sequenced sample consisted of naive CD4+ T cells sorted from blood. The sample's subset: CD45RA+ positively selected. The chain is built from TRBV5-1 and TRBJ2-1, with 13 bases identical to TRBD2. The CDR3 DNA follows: TGCGCCAGCAGCTTGGTGGGACTAGCGGGAAACAATGAGCAGTTCTTC. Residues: CASSLVGLAGNNEQFF.